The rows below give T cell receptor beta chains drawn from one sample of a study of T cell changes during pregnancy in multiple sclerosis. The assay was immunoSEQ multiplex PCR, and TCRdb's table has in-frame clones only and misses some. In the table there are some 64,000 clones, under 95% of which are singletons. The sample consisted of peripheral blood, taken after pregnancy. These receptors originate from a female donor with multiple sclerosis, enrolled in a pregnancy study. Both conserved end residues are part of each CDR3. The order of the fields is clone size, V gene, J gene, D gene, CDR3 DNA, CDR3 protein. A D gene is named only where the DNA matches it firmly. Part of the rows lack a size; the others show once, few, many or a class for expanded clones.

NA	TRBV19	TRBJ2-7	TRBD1	TGTGCCAGTAGTACCAGGACAGGGTTTGACGAGCAGTACTTC	CASSTRTGFDEQYF
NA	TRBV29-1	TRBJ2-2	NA	TGCAGCGTTTGGCGGGTATGGCCTCCCGGGGAGCTGTTTTTT	CSVWRVWPPGELFF
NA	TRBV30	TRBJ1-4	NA	TGTGCCTGGAAACGGGACTGGGGTGGAGAAAAACTGTTTTTT	CAWKRDWGGEKLFF
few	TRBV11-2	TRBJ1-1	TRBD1	TGTGCCAGCAGAAGACAGGGTAACACTGAAGCTTTCTTT	CASRRQGNTEAFF
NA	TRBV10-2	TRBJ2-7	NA	TGCGCCAGCAGTGAAGGAGGGCTCACCTACGAGCAGTACTTC	CASSEGGLTYEQYF
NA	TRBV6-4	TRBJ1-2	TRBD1	TGTGCCAGCAGTGCCTCACAGGGGGCCGGTGGCTACACCTTC	CASSASQGAGGYTF
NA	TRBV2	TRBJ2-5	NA	TGTGCCAGCACTACTTCCGAGACCCAGTACTTC	CASTTSETQYF
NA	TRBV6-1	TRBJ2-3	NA	TGTGCCAGCAGTGAGGGCAGTACAGATACGCAGTATTTT	CASSEGSTDTQYF
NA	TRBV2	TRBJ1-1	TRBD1	TGTGCCAGCAGTGAAGGGACAGGGGTCTCCGAAGCTTTCTTT	CASSEGTGVSEAFF
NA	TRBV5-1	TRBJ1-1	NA	TGCGCCAGCAGCTTGAACGAGCCTTTGAACACTGAAGCTTTCTTT	CASSLNEPLNTEAFF
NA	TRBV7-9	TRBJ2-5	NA	TGTGCCAGCAGCGCGAATTCGGGAGAGAAAGAGACCCAGTACTTC	CASSANSGEKETQYF
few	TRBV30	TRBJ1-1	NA	TGTGCCTGGCCGAGAGACACTGAAGCTTTCTTT	CAWPRDTEAFF
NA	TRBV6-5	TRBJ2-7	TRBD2	TGTGCCAGAGTAGCGGGAACCTACGAGCAGTACTTC	CARVAGTYEQYF
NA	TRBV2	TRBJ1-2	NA	TGTGCCAGCAGTGCTGGACGCCGGGGGATCTATGGCTACACCTTC	CASSAGRRGIYGYTF
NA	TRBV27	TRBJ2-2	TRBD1	TGTGCCAGCCGGATACAGGGGTCAGCCGGGGAGCTGTTTTTT	CASRIQGSAGELFF
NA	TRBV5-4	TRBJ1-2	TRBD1	TGTGCCAGCAGCATAGACAGGGTTGATGGCTACACCTTC	CASSIDRVDGYTF
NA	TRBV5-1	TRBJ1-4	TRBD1	TGCGCCAGCAGCCATCGGGACAGTATCAATGAAAAACTGTTTTTT	CASSHRDSINEKLFF
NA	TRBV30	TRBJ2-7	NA	TGTGCCTGGGACGCACGTGGCAGGGGAACCAGCGAGCAGTACTTC	CAWDARGRGTSEQYF
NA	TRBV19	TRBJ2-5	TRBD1	TGTGCCAGCCAATCTGACAGGGCCAGAGAGACCCAGTACTTC	CASQSDRARETQYF